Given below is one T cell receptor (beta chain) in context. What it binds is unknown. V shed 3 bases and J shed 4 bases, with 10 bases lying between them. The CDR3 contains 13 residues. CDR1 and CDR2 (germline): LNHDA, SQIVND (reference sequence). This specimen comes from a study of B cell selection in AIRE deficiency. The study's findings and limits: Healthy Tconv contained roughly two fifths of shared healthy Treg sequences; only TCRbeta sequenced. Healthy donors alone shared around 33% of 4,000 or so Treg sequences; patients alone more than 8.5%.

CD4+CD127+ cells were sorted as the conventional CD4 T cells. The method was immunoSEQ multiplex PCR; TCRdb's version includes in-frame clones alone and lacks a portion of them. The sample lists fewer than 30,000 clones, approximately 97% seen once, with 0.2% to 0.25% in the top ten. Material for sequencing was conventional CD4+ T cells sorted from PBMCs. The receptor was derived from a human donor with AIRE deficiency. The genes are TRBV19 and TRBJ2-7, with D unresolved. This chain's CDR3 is CASSMGIPYEQYF. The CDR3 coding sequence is TGTGCCAGTAGTATGGGGATCCCTTACGAGCAGTACTTC.